This TCR beta chain was retrieved from a study of T cell changes during pregnancy in multiple sclerosis. Generated by immunoSEQ multiplex PCR, the TCRdb table keeps only in-frame clones and is missing some. This sample has more than 80,000 clones, with about 90% found just once. Trimming stripped 6 bases from V and 0 bases from J, with 7 bases between. In germline, CDR1 is LNHNV, CDR2 YYDKDF (reference sequence). CDR3 length: 13 amino acids. This chain connects TRBV15 to TRBJ2-3; the D gene is possibly TRBD2 (5 bases). This clonotype was sampled from a female donor with multiple sclerosis, enrolled in a pregnancy study. The sequencing used peripheral blood, collected before pregnancy. The CDR3, as DNA: TGTGCCACCAGGTCGGGGAGCACAGATACGCAGTATTTT. Its protein is CATRSGSTDTQYF.